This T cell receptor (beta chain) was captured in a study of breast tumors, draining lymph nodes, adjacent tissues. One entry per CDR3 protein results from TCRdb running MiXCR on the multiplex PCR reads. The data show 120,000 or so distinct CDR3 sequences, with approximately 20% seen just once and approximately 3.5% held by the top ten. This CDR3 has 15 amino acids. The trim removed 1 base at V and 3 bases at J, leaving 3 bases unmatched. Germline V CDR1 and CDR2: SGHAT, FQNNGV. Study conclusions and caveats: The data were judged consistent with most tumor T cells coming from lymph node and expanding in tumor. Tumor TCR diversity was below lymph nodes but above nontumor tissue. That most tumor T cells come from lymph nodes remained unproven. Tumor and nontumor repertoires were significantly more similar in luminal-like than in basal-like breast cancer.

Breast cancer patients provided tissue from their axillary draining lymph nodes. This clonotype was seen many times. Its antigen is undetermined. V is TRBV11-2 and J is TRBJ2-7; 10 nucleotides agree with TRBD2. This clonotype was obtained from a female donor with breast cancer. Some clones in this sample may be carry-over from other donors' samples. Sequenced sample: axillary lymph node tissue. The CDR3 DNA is TGTGCCAGCAGCTTAGGAACTAGCGGGGTCTACGAGCAGTACTTC. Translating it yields CASSLGTSGVYEQYF.